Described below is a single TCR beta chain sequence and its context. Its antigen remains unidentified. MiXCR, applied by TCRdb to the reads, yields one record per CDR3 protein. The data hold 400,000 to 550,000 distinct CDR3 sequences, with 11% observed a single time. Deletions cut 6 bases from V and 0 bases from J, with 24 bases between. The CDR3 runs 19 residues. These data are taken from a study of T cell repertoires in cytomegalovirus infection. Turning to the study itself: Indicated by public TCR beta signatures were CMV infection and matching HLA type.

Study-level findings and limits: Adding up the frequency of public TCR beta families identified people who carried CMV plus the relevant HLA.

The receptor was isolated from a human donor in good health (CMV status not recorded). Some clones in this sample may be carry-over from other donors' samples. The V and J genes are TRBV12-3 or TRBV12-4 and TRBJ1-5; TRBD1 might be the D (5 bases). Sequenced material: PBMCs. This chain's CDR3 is CASRPPGAWGDYSNQPQHF. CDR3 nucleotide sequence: TGTGCCAGCAGACCCCCCGGGGCGTGGGGTGATTATAGCAATCAGCCCCAGCATTTT.